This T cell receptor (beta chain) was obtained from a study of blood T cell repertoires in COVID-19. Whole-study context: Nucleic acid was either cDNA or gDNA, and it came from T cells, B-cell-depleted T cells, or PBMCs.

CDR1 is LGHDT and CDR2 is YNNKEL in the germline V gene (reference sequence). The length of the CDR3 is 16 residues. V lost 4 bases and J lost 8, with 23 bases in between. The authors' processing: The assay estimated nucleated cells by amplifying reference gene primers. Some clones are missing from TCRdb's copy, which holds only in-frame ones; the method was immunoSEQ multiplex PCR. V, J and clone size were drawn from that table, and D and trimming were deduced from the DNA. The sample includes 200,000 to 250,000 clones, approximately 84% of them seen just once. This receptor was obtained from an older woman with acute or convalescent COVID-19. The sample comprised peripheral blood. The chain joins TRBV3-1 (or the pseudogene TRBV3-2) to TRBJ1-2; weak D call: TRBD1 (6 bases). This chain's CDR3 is CASSPRSGGASVGYTF. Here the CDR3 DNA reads TGTGCCAGCAGCCCGCGGAGCGGGGGCGCTTCGGTAGGCTACACCTTC.